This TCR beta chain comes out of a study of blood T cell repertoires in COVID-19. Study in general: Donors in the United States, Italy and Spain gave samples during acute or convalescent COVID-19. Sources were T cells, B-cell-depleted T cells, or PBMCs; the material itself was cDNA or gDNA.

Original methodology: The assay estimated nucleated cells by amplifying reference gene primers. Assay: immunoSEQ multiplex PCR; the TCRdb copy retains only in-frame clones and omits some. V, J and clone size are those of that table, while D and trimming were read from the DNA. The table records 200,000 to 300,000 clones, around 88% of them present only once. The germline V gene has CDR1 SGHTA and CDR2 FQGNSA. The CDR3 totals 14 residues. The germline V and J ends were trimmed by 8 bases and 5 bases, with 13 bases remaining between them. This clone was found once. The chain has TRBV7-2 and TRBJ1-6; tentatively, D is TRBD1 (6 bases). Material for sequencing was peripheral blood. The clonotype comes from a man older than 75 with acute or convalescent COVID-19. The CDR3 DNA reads TGTGCCAGCCGGTTACGACAGGATAATTCACCCCTCCACTTT. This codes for CASRLRQDNSPLHF. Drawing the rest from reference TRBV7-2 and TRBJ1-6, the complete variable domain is GAGVSQSPSNKVTEKGKDVELRCDPISGHTALYWYRQSLGQGLEFLIYFQGNSAPDKSGLPSDRFSAERTGGSVSTLTIQRTQQEDSAVYLCASRLRQDNSPLHFGNGTRLTVT.